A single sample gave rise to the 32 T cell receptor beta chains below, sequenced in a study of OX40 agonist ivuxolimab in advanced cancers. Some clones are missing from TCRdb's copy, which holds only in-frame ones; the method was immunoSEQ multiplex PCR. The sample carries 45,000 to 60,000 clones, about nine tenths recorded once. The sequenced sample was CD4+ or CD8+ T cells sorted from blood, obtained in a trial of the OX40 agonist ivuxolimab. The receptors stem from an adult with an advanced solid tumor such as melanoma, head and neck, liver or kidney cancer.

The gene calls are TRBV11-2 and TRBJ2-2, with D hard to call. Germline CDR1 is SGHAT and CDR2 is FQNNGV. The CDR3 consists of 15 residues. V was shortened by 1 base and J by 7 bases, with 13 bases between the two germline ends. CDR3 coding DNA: TGTGCCAGCAGCTTAGCCCAGACCGGTGGCGGGGAGCTGTTTTTT. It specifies CASSLAQTGGGELFF.

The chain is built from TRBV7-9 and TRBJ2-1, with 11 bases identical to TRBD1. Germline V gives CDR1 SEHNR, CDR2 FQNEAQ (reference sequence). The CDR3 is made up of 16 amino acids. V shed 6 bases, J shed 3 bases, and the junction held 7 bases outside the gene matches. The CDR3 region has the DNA TGTGCCAGCAGTCGATGGACAGGGGGCGACTACAATGAGCAGTTCTTC. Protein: CASSRWTGGDYNEQFF.

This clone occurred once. CDR3 in amino acids: CASSPRGSGADTQYF. CDR3 DNA: TGTGCCAGCAGCCCTCGAGGTAGCGGGGCAGATACGCAGTATTTT. This chain links TRBV11-3 with TRBJ2-3; TRBD2 matches 8 bases. CDR3 size: 15 residues. V was pared by 5 bases and J by 4 bases, with 8 bases of the junction left unmatched. CDR1 is SGHNT and CDR2 is YENEEA in the germline V gene.

CDR3 in DNA: TGCGCCAGCAGCTTGGAAGGGGGAACAGATACGCAGTATTTT. It specifies CASSLEGGTDTQYF. This chain joins TRBV5-1 and TRBJ2-3; D is perhaps TRBD1 (6 bases). The CDR3 sequence is 14 residues long. Trimming cost V 0 bases and J 3 bases, with 8 bases left between them. The germline V gene encodes CDR1 SGHRS and CDR2 YFSETQ.

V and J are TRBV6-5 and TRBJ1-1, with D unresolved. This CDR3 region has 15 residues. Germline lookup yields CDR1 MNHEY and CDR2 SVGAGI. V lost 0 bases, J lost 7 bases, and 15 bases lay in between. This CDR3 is CASSYSLLVAGEAFF. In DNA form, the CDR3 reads TGTGCCAGCAGTTACTCGTTACTGGTAGCGGGTGAAGCTTTCTTT.

CDR3 DNA: TGTGCCACCAGCAGAAGCCACAGGGGAGAAAAACTGTTTTTT. This encodes CATSRSHRGEKLFF. The rearrangement links TRBV15 to TRBJ1-4; TRBD1 matches at 7 bases. This CDR3 is 14 amino acids long. Germline V gives CDR1 LNHNV, CDR2 YYDKDF (reference sequence). Trimming took 2 bases from V and 8 from J; bases not matched to a gene: 5.

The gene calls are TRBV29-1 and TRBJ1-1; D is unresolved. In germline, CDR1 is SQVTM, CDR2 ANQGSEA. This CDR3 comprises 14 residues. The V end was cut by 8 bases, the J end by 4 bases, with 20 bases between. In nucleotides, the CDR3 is TGCAGCACCCCCCCGTCGGGGATGGCCACTGAAGCTTTCTTT. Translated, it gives CSTPPSGMATEAFF.

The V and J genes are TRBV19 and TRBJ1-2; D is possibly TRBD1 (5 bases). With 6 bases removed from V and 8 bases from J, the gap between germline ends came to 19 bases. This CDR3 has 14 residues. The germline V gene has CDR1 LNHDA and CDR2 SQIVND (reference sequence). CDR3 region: CASRSKRGHPGYTF. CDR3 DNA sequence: TGTGCCAGTAGATCGAAGAGGGGCCATCCCGGCTACACCTTC.

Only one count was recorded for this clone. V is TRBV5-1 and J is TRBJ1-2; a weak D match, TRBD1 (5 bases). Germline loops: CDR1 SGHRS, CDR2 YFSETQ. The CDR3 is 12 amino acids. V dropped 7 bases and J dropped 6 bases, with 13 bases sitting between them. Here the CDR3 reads CASGAGHDGYTF. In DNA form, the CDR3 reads TGCGCCAGCGGGGCCGGCCACGATGGCTACACCTTC.

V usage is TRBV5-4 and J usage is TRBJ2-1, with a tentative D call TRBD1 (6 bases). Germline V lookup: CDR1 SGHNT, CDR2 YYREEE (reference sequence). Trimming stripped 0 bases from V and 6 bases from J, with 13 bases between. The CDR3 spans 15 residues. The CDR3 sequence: CASSLVGGPFNEQFF. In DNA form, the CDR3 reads TGTGCCAGCAGCTTGGTAGGGGGACCTTTCAATGAGCAGTTCTTC. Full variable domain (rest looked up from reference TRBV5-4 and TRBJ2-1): ETGVTQSPTHLIKTRGQQVTLRCSSQSGHNTVSWYQQALGQGPQFIFQYYREEENGRGNFPPRFSGLQFPNYSSELNVNALELDDSALYLCASSLVGGPFNEQFFGPGTRLTVL.

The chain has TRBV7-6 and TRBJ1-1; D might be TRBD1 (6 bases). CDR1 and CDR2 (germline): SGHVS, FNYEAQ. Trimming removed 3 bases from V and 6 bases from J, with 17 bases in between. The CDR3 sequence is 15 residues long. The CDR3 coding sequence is TGTGCCAGCAGCTTGTCGGCAGGGGCAGGGGCTGAAGCTTTCTTT. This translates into CASSLSAGAGAEAFF.

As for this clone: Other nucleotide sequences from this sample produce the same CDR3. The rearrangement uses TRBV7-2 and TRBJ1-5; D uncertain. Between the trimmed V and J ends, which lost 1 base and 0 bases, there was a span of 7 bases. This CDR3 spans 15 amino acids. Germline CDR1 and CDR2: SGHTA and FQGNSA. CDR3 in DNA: TGTGCCAGCAGCTTAGGAACCCTTAGCAATCAGCCCCAGCATTTT. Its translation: CASSLGTLSNQPQHF.

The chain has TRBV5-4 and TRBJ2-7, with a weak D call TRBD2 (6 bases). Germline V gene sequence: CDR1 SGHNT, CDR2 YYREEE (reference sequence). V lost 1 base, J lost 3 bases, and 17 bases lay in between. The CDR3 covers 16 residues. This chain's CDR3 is CASSLIRGGPDYEQYF. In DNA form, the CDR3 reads TGTGCCAGCAGCTTGATAAGGGGAGGACCGGACTACGAGCAGTACTTC.

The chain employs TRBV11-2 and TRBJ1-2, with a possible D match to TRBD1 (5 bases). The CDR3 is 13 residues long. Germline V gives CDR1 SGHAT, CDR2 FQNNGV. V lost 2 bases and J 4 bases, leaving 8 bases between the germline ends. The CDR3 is CASSLPGSYGYTF. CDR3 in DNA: TGTGCCAGCAGCTTACCAGGGAGCTATGGCTACACCTTC.

The CDR3 region has the DNA TGTGCCAGCAGCTCCCTACCTGGGGAGCAGTACTTC. This gives the protein CASSSLPGEQYF. This chain links TRBV5-4 with TRBJ2-7, with D unresolved. CDR1 is SGHNT and CDR2 is YYREEE in the germline V gene (reference sequence). This CDR3 region has 12 residues. Trimming took 3 bases from V and 7 from J, leaving 11 bases between them.

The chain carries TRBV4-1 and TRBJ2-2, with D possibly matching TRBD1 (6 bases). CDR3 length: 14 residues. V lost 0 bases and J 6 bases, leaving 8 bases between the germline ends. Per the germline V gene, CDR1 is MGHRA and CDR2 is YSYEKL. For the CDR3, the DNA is TGCGCCAGCAGCCAAGACAGGGGCCCCGGGGAGCTGTTTTTT. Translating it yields CASSQDRGPGELFF.

CDR3 loop: CAISGQGNPQSSYNEQFF. CDR3 DNA: TGTGCCATCAGTGGACAGGGAAACCCGCAGTCCTCCTACAATGAGCAGTTCTTC. This chain connects TRBV10-3 to TRBJ2-1; TRBD1 agrees at 7 bases. The CDR3 contains 18 residues. Germline V gene data show CDR1 as ENHRY and CDR2 as SYGVKD. With 4 bases clipped from V and 0 bases from J, the junction kept 12 bases outside the gene matches.

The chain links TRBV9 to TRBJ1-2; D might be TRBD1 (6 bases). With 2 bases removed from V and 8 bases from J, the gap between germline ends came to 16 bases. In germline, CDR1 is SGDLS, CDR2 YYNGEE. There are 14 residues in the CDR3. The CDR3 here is CASSVDGGAQGYTF. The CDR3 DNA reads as TGTGCCAGCAGCGTCGATGGGGGGGCTCAAGGCTACACCTTC.

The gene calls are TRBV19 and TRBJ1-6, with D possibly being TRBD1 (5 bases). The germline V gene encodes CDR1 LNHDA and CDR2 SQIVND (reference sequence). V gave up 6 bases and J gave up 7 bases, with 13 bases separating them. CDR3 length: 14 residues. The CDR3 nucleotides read TGTGCCAGTAGGGGGCATGAGGAGAATTCACCCCTCCACTTT. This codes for CASRGHEENSPLHF.

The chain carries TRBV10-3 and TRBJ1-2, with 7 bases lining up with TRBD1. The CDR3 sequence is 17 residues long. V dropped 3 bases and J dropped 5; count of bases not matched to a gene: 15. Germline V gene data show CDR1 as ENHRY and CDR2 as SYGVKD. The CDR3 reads CAISENQGEAFRYGYTF. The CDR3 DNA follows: TGTGCCATCAGTGAAAATCAGGGGGAGGCTTTTAGGTATGGCTACACCTTC.

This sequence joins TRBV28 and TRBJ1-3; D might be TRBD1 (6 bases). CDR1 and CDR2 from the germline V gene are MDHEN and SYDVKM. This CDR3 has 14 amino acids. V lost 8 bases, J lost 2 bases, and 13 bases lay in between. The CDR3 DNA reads TGTGCCAGCTCTGTCACAGGGCCTGGAAACACCATATATTTT. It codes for CASSVTGPGNTIYF.

CDR3 amino acids: CASSDGFGNQPQHF. The CDR3 DNA is TGTGCCAGCAGTGACGGGTTCGGCAATCAGCCCCAGCATTTT. The chain combines TRBV6-5 with TRBJ1-5; D not certain. The CDR3 length is 14 residues. Germline-derived CDR1 and CDR2 are MNHEY and SVGAGI. The V gene lost 5 bases and the J gene lost 2 bases, with 10 bases spanning the gap.

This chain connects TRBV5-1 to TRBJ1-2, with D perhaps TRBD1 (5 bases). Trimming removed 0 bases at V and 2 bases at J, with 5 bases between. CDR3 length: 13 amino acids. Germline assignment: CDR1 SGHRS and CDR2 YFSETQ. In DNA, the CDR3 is TGCGCCAGCAGCTTGGCAGGGAACTATGGCTACACCTTC. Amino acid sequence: CASSLAGNYGYTF.

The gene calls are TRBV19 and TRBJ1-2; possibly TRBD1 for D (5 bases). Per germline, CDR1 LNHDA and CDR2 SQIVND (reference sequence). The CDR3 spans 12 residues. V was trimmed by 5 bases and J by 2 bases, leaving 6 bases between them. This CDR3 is CASSPGNYGYTF. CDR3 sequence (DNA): TGTGCCAGTAGTCCAGGGAACTATGGCTACACCTTC.

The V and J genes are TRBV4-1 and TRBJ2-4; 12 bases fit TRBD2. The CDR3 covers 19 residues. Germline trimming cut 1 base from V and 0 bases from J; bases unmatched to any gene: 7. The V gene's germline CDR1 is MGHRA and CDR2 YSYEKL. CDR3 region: CASSQVASGGALAKNIQYF. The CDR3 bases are TGCGCCAGCAGCCAAGTTGCTAGCGGGGGGGCCTTAGCCAAAAACATTCAGTACTTC.

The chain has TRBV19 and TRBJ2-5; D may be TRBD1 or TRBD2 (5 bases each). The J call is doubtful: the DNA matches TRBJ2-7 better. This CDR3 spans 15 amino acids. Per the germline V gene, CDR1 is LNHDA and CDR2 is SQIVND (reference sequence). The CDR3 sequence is CASTMTPLGVYEQYF. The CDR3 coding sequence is TGTGCCAGTACCATGACCCCCCTGGGGGTTTACGAGCAGTACTTC.

DNA for the CDR3: TGCGCCAGCAGGTTCAGCAACACCGGGGAGCTGTTTTTT. Its translation: CASRFSNTGELFF. V and J are TRBV10-1 and TRBJ2-2; no firm D call. Trimming left V 6 bases short and J 2 bases short, with 7 bases between. The CDR3 loop spans 13 amino acids. In germline, CDR1 is WNHNN, CDR2 SYGVQD (reference sequence).

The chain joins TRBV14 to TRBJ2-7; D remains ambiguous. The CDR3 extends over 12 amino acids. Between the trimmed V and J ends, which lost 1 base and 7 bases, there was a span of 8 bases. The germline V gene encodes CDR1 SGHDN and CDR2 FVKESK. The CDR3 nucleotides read TGTGCCAGCAGCCAAGGGCGTTGGGAGCAGTACTTC. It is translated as CASSQGRWEQYF.

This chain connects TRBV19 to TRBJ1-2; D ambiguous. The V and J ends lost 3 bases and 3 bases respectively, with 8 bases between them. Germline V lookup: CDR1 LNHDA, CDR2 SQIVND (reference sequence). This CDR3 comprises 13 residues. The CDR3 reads CASSMRQDYGYTF. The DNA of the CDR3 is TGTGCCAGTAGTATGCGACAAGACTATGGCTACACCTTC.

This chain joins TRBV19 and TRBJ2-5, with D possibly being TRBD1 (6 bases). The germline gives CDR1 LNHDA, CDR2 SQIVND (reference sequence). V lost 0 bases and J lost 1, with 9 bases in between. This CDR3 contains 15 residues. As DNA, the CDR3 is TGTGCCAGTAGTATAGATAAGGGGGTCCAAGAGACCCAGTACTTC. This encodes CASSIDKGVQETQYF.

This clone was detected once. This CDR3 reads CASSMGQGNKAFF. The CDR3 bases are TGTGCCAGCAGCATGGGACAGGGGAATAAGGCTTTCTTT. The rearrangement joins TRBV11-3 to TRBJ1-1; TRBD1 agrees at 10 bases. The length of the CDR3 is 13 residues. V lost 5 bases to trimming and J lost 11 bases; unmatched junction nucleotides: 8. Germline V gene data show CDR1 as SGHNT and CDR2 as YENEEA.

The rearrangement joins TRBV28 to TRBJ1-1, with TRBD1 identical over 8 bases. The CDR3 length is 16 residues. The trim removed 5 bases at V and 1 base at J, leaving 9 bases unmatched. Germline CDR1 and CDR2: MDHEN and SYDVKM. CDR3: CASSPADRAWNTEAFF. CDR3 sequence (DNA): TGTGCCAGCAGTCCCGCGGACAGGGCTTGGAACACTGAAGCTTTCTTT. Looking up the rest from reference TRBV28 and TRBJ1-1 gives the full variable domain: DVKVTQSSRYLVKRTGEKVFLECVQDMDHENMFWYRQDPGLGLRLIYFSYDVKMKEKGDIPEGYSVSREKKERFSLILESASTNQTSMYLCASSPADRAWNTEAFFGQGTRLTVV.